Below, 6 T cell receptor beta chains from the same sample are listed, as sequenced in a study of cytomegalovirus exposure and HLA in healthy donors (dated by TCRdb to the late 2010s). Receptor amplification or capture employed the immunoSEQ multiplex PCR assay. Entries here come from immuneACCESS through TCRdb and include only in-frame sequences with V and J called. Some clones fail to appear in such tables; in the studies checked, an unresolved V gene covers under half of the shortfall, and the cause of the remainder is unknown. Within this sample are 300,000 or so clones, with 88% of them counted one time only. The ten largest clones add up to approximately 0.9% of the sample. Sequencing used PBMCs. These receptors were collected from a man aged 30-40 years in good health and CMV-seronegative.

The chain carries TRBV6-1 and TRBJ2-5, with 10 bases identical to TRBD1. V was clipped by 3 bases and J by 5 bases; unmatched bases: 3. The CDR3 sequence is 14 residues long. Germline V gene lookup returns CDR1 MNHNS and CDR2 SASEGT. CDR3 in amino acids: CASSDDRGRETQYF. CDR3 in DNA: TGTGCCAGCAGTGACGACAGGGGGCGGGAGACCCAGTACTTC.

This rearrangement joins TRBV5-4 to TRBJ1-1; perhaps TRBD1 as D (6 bases). CDR3 size: 15 residues. Germline CDR1 is SGHNT and CDR2 is YYREEE (reference sequence). Trimming shortened V by 2 bases and J by 0 bases, and 11 bases separated the two germline ends. This CDR3 is CASSFQKGVNTEAFF. CDR3 coding DNA: TGTGCCAGCAGCTTCCAAAAGGGGGTGAACACTGAAGCTTTCTTT.

The rearrangement links TRBV11-2 to TRBJ2-7; 7 bases line up with TRBD2. CDR3 length: 15 amino acids. V dropped 0 bases and J dropped 2; count of bases not matched to a gene: 4. Germline lookup yields CDR1 SGHAT and CDR2 FQNNGV. The CDR3 nucleotides are TGTGCCAGCAGCTTAGACGTGGGGGGGGCCTACGAGCAGTACTTC. Its translation: CASSLDVGGAYEQYF.

V is TRBV4-1 and J is TRBJ2-3; 7 bases agree with TRBD2. The junction had 7 bases not matched to a gene; V was cut back by 1 base and J by 0 bases. In germline, CDR1 is MGHRA, CDR2 YSYEKL. The CDR3 has 17 residues. The CDR3, as DNA: TGCGCCAGCAGCCAAGGAAAGGGAGGGACTAGCACAGATACGCAGTATTTT. Encoded protein: CASSQGKGGTSTDTQYF.

The gene calls are TRBV4-3 and TRBJ2-3, with D maybe TRBD2 (6 bases). V lost 0 bases, J lost 1 base, and 14 bases lay in between. The CDR3 runs 17 residues. CDR1 LGHNA and CDR2 YSLEER come from the germline V gene. As DNA, the CDR3 is TGCGCCAGCAGCCAAGAAACGTCGCCGGGGGGCACAGATACGCAGTATTTT. Its translation: CASSQETSPGGTDTQYF.

This chain joins TRBV7-8 and TRBJ2-7; tentatively, D is TRBD2 (6 bases). The CDR3 length is 14 residues. The V gene lost 5 bases and the J gene lost 6 bases, with 17 bases spanning the gap. CDR1 is SGHVS and CDR2 is FQNEAQ in the germline V gene. The CDR3 bases are TGTGCCAGCAGCCTCCGGGACTGGGACGGCGAGCAGTACTTC. This sequence encodes CASSLRDWDGEQYF.